The 22 T cell receptor beta chains given below trace back to one sample, sequenced in a study of CD8 T cells in ankylosing spondylitis. Via MiXCR, TCRdb re-called the 5' RACE reads, giving one row per CDR3 protein. The data show 250,000 to 300,000 distinct CDR3 sequences, with around 19% seen just once and roughly 7.4% held by the top ten. Sequencing input: blood, either unsorted or a sorted T cell fraction (not recorded which). The receptors were sampled from a male donor with ankylosing spondylitis or in good health (not recorded which).

This clonotype was picked up many times. This chain links TRBV24-1 with TRBJ1-3; perhaps TRBD1 as D (6 bases). This CDR3 comprises 12 residues. Germline values: CDR1 KGHDR, CDR2 SFDVKD. V lost 9 bases, J lost 4 bases, and 9 bases lay in between. DNA for the CDR3: TGTGCCACCCAGGGGCACGGAAACACCATATATTTT. Protein sequence: CATQGHGNTIYF.

The table lists this clonotype with a few counts. The gene calls are TRBV4-2 and TRBJ2-5; 7 bases fit TRBD2. Trimming removed 4 bases from V and 3 bases from J; junction bases left unmatched: 17. CDR1 and CDR2 (germline): LGHNA, YNFKEQ. The CDR3 length is 18 residues. DNA of the CDR3: TGTGCCAGCAGCCCCGGGTCCAGCGGGACCTTCAATAAAGAGACCCAGTACTTC. Protein sequence: CASSPGSSGTFNKETQYF.

The V call is TRBV5-1, the J call TRBJ2-3, with D uncertain. The ends were cut back, 4 bases at V and 4 bases at J, with 7 bases in the middle. The CDR3 has 12 amino acids. The germline V gene encodes CDR1 SGHRS and CDR2 YFSETQ. The CDR3 DNA follows: TGCGCCAGCAGCGTTTTCGCAGATACGCAGTATTTT. Translated: CASSVFADTQYF.

The CDR3 region has the DNA TGTGCCAGCAGTTTAGGCAGACAGGGGGCGAGTCGGTACACCTTC. It codes for CASSLGRQGASRYTF. The chain is built from TRBV12-3 or TRBV12-4 and TRBJ1-2; TRBD1 matches 10 bases. The CDR3 spans 15 residues. The junction had 10 bases not matched to a gene; V was cut back by 1 base and J by 11 bases.

The chain combines TRBV7-2 with TRBJ2-1; 7 positions agree with TRBD2. The CDR3 spans 15 residues. The V segment lost 1 base and the J segment 12 bases; nucleotides outside the gene matches: 12. Germline V gene sequence: CDR1 SGHTA, CDR2 FQGNSA. The DNA for the CDR3 is TGTGCCAGCAGCTTAGGCTTAGCGGGTCGGGCTATGCAGTTCTTC. The encoded protein is CASSLGLAGRAMQFF.

V usage is TRBV28 and J usage is TRBJ2-5; D is unclear. The V and J ends lost 10 bases and 5 bases respectively, with 8 bases between them. Per germline, CDR1 MDHEN and CDR2 SYDVKM. The CDR3 has 10 residues. The CDR3 sequence is CATVLETQYF. In nucleotides, the CDR3 is TGTGCCACCGTCCTCGAGACCCAGTACTTC.

The rearrangement joins TRBV12-3 or TRBV12-4 to TRBJ1-2; D is unresolved. The CDR3 loop spans 13 amino acids. The V end lost 3 bases, the J end lost 5 bases, and 10 bases lay between the germline ends. The CDR3 protein is CASSFVGAYGYTF. The CDR3 nucleotides read TGTGCCAGCAGTTTCGTAGGAGCGTATGGCTACACCTTC.

As DNA, the CDR3 is TGCGCCAGCAGCGCGGGACAGGGGGTCCATGAGCAGTTCTTC. This encodes CASSAGQGVHEQFF. The V call is TRBV5-1, the J call TRBJ2-1; 11 positions agree with TRBD1. The CDR3 totals 14 residues. The germline V gene has CDR1 SGHRS and CDR2 YFSETQ. V lost 4 bases to trimming and J lost 8 bases; unmatched junction nucleotides: 5.

The gene calls are TRBV11-3 and TRBJ2-2; TRBD1 aligns across 10 bases. The CDR3 sequence is 17 residues long. The germline gives CDR1 SGHNT, CDR2 YENEEA. J lost 4 bases, V lost 4 bases, and 9 bases had no gene match. For the CDR3, the DNA is TGTGCCAGCAGCTCATCTCGACAGGGGGCTTTCACCGGGGAGCTGTTTTTT. Translated, it gives CASSSSRQGAFTGELFF. Supplemented by reference TRBV11-3 and TRBJ2-2, the full variable domain reads EAGVVQSPRYKIIEKKQPVAFWCNPISGHNTLYWYLQNLGQGPELLIRYENEEAVDDSQLPKDRFSAERLKGVDSTLKIQPAELGDSAVYLCASSSSRQGAFTGELFFGEGSRLTVL.

This clonotype was seen more than once but under ten times. This chain connects TRBV12-3 or TRBV12-4 to TRBJ2-5; TRBD1 might be the D (6 bases). V lost 7 bases and J 5 bases, leaving 14 bases between the germline ends. This CDR3 is 13 amino acids long. The CDR3 protein is CASTTTRGETQYF. The CDR3 nucleotides are TGTGCCAGCACCACAACTAGGGGGGAGACCCAGTACTTC.

The V gene is TRBV19, the J gene TRBJ2-1, with 8 bases fitting TRBD2. Trimming cost V 4 bases and J 3 bases; bases outside gene matches: 5. Germline values: CDR1 LNHDA, CDR2 SQIVND (reference sequence). This CDR3 contains 15 residues. In DNA, the CDR3 is TGTGCCAGTAGTAAGGGACTAGGAGACTACAATGAGCAGTTCTTC. This translates into CASSKGLGDYNEQFF.

This clonotype turned up a few times. V usage is TRBV27 and J usage is TRBJ2-2; 11 nucleotides align to TRBD2. This CDR3 contains 18 residues. Germline-derived CDR1 and CDR2 are MNHEY and SMNVEV (reference sequence). Trimming removed 4 bases from V and 1 base from J; junction bases left unmatched: 8. The CDR3 is CASSSLLAGAVNTGELFF. CDR3 DNA: TGTGCCAGCAGTTCCCTACTAGCGGGAGCGGTGAACACCGGGGAGCTGTTTTTT.

This clonotype was recorded a few times. The chain has TRBV5-1 and TRBJ2-3; 13 bases are shared with TRBD2. V trimming: 4 bases; J trimming: 0 bases; junction bases outside the gene matches: 8. The germline V gene encodes CDR1 SGHRS and CDR2 YFSETQ. The CDR3 runs to 18 residues. CDR3 nucleotide sequence: TGCGCCAGCAGCACAGGACTAGCGGGAGCAACTAGCACAGATACGCAGTATTTT. Its translation is CASSTGLAGATSTDTQYF. The whole variable domain, filled in from reference TRBV5-1 and TRBJ2-3, reads KAGVTQTPRYLIKTRGQQVTLSCSPISGHRSVSWYQQTPGQGLQFLFEYFSETQRNKGNFPGRFSGRQFSNSRSEMNVSTLELGDSALYLCASSTGLAGATSTDTQYFGPGTRLTVL.

The J gene is TRBJ2-7, the V gene TRBV12-3 or TRBV12-4; weak D call: TRBD2 (6 bases). This CDR3 region has 15 residues. The ends were cut back, 4 bases at V and 1 base at J, with 14 bases in the middle. Here the CDR3 reads CASSYWDFFSYEQYV. Here the CDR3 DNA reads TGTGCCAGCAGTTATTGGGACTTTTTTTCCTACGAGCAGTACGTC.

The table lists this clonotype with many counts. The CDR3 sequence is CSVAGPYNEQFF. The DNA for the CDR3 is TGCAGCGTTGCGGGACCCTACAATGAGCAGTTCTTC. The genes are TRBV29-1 and TRBJ2-1, with D perhaps assigned TRBD1 or TRBD2 (5 bases each). The V end lost 4 bases, the J end lost 2 bases, and 6 bases lay between the germline ends. CDR1 and CDR2 from the germline V gene are SQVTM and ANQGSEA. This CDR3 is 12 amino acids long.

The chain employs TRBV20-1 and TRBJ1-4; 7 bases match TRBD1. The CDR3 has 13 residues. V gave up 5 bases and J gave up 8 bases; unmatched junction bases: 8. Germline values: CDR1 DFQATT, CDR2 SNEGSKA (reference sequence). CDR3 protein: CSAHDRVQEKLFF. CDR3 nucleotide sequence: TGCAGTGCTCATGACAGGGTCCAAGAAAAACTGTTTTTT.

This clonotype showed up many times. J is TRBJ2-1 and V is TRBV29-1; the D call may be TRBD1 or TRBD2 (5 bases each). CDR3 size: 12 residues. Trimming stripped 3 bases from V and 5 bases from J, with 8 bases between. The germline CDR1 and CDR2 sequences are SQVTM and ANQGSEA. The CDR3 nucleotides are TGCAGCGTTGAGGGACCCCACAATGAGCAGTTCTTC. This translates into CSVEGPHNEQFF.

The chain is built from TRBV5-1 and TRBJ2-1; 8 bases map to TRBD2. Trimming took 4 bases from V and 4 from J; bases not matched to a gene: 10. The germline gives CDR1 SGHRS, CDR2 YFSETQ. The CDR3 sequence is 16 residues long. The CDR3: CASSRSGLAGYNEQFF. As DNA, the CDR3 is TGCGCCAGCAGCCGATCTGGACTAGCAGGGTACAATGAGCAGTTCTTC.

This chain links TRBV12-3 or TRBV12-4 with TRBJ1-2; D is undetermined. The CDR3 loop spans 13 amino acids. Trimming left V 4 bases short and J 5 bases short, with 11 bases between. Here the CDR3 DNA reads TGTGCCAGCAGTTCCCCAATGGGATATGGCTACACCTTC. This translates into CASSSPMGYGYTF.

This clonotype was seen ten or more times. The chain is built from TRBV20-1 and TRBJ2-3, with 14 bases identical to TRBD2. Germline V lookup: CDR1 DFQATT, CDR2 SNEGSKA (reference sequence). After removal of 5 bases from V and 5 bases from J, the junction contained 6 bases not matched to a gene. This CDR3 is 15 amino acids long. CDR3 sequence reads: CSALRTSGRRDTQYF. In DNA, the CDR3 is TGCAGTGCTCTCAGGACTAGCGGGAGGAGAGATACGCAGTATTTT.

This clonotype was observed a few times. J is TRBJ2-5 and V is TRBV12-3 or TRBV12-4; 9 bases are shared with TRBD2. The CDR3 totals 17 residues. J gave up 1 base and V 4 bases, and 10 bases lay outside the gene matches. CDR3 bases: TGTGCCAGCAGTTCCCCCAGGGGCGGGAGGGCCCAAGAGACCCAGTACTTC. Translated, it gives CASSSPRGGRAQETQYF.

The genes are TRBV7-2 and TRBJ2-4; TRBD1 matches 10 bases. This CDR3 region has 14 residues. Germline lookup yields CDR1 SGHTA and CDR2 FQGNSA. Germline trimming cut 1 base from V and 7 bases from J; bases unmatched to any gene: 1. The CDR3 here is CASSLGDRGNIQYF. The CDR3 nucleotides are TGTGCCAGCAGCTTAGGGGACAGGGGTAACATTCAGTACTTC.